The 10 T cell receptor beta chains in this list originate from one sample, sequenced in a study of T cell changes during pregnancy in multiple sclerosis. The repertoire was sequenced with immunoSEQ multiplex PCR; TCRdb's copy has only in-frame clones and lacks some. The sample contains about 100,000 clones, 85% to 95% of which appear only once. This material consisted of peripheral blood, taken in the third trimester of pregnancy. These receptor sequences come from a female donor in good health, enrolled as a control in a pregnancy study.

The gene calls are TRBV9 and TRBJ1-6; TRBD1 agrees at 7 bases. The germline V gene encodes CDR1 SGDLS and CDR2 YYNGEE. Losses at the gene ends were 3 bases for V and 10 bases for J; bases not matched to a gene: 10. There are 15 residues in the CDR3. For the CDR3, the DNA is TGTGCCAGCAGCGATTACAGGGGACAGCAATCACCCCTCCACTTT. Amino acids: CASSDYRGQQSPLHF.

This clone occurred a few times. The chain links TRBV5-5 to TRBJ2-7; the D is unclear. This CDR3 has 15 amino acids. V lost 0 bases and J lost 2, with 12 bases in between. CDR1 is SGHKS, CDR2 YYEKEE, per germline (reference sequence). The CDR3 coding sequence is TGTGCCAGCAGCTTGGCCGGGTCGGTGGCCTACGAGCAGTACTTC. It yields the protein CASSLAGSVAYEQYF. Full variable domain (remainder filled in from reference TRBV5-5 and TRBJ2-7): DAGVTQSPTHLIKTRGQQVTLRCSPISGHKSVSWYQQVLGQGPQFIFQYYEKEERGRGNFPDRFSARQFPNYSSELNVNALLLGDSALYLCASSLAGSVAYEQYFGPGTRLTVT.

The rearrangement uses TRBV25-1 and TRBJ1-2; a weak D match, TRBD1 (5 bases). The CDR3 loop spans 13 amino acids. Germline V gives CDR1 MGHDK, CDR2 SYGVNS. V was cut by 6 bases and J by 5 bases, with 13 bases left in between. CDR3 residues: CASRGYGGYGYTF. CDR3 in DNA: TGTGCCAGCAGGGGCTACGGGGGGTATGGCTACACCTTC.

The rearrangement links TRBV30 to TRBJ2-7, with D tentatively TRBD2 (5 bases). Trimming cost V 2 bases and J 3 bases, with 20 bases left between them. Germline values: CDR1 GTSNPN, CDR2 SVGIG (reference sequence). The CDR3 is made up of 16 amino acids. This CDR3 is CAWSLAGQTRDYEQYF. The CDR3 nucleotides are TGTGCCTGGAGTTTGGCCGGGCAGACGAGGGACTACGAGCAGTACTTC.

This clone has just a few counts. The CDR3 here is CASSGDTSRDEQFF. In DNA, the CDR3 is TGTGCCAGCAGCGGGGACACCTCTCGGGATGAGCAGTTCTTC. The chain has TRBV13 and TRBJ2-1; D perhaps matches TRBD1 (6 bases). Between the trimmed V and J ends, which lost 5 bases and 8 bases, there was a span of 16 bases. The CDR3 has 14 residues. The germline CDR1 and CDR2 sequences are PRHDT and FYEKMQ (reference sequence). The variable domain in full, with the rest retrieved from reference TRBV13 and TRBJ2-1, is AAGVIQSPRHLIKEKRETATLKCYPIPRHDTVYWYQQGPGQDPQFLISFYEKMQSDKGSIPDRFSAQQFSDYHSELNMSSLELGDSALYFCASSGDTSRDEQFFGPGTRLTVL.

This chain uses TRBV7-2 with TRBJ2-7; TRBD1 matches 7 bases. The CDR3 is 14 amino acids. V shed 5 bases and J 2 bases; nucleotides not matched to a gene: 6. CDR1 and CDR2 (germline): SGHTA, FQGNSA. The CDR3 spells CASSTRDSPYEQYF. CDR3 DNA sequence: TGTGCCAGCAGCACCCGGGACAGTCCCTACGAGCAGTACTTC.

The V and J genes are TRBV25-1 and TRBJ2-5; D is undetermined. CDR3 size: 11 residues. Per germline, CDR1 MGHDK and CDR2 SYGVNS. V was shortened by 1 base and J by 8 bases, with 5 bases between the two germline ends. The chain's CDR3 is CASSESGTQYF. DNA for the CDR3: TGTGCCAGCAGTGAATCAGGTACCCAGTACTTC.

The V call is TRBV7-2, the J call TRBJ2-3; D is possibly TRBD1 (6 bases). CDR3 size: 14 residues. The germline CDR1 and CDR2 sequences are SGHTA and FQGNSA. The V and J ends lost 3 bases and 2 bases respectively, with 9 bases between them. The CDR3 sequence is CASSLQGFTDTQYF. CDR3 coding DNA: TGTGCCAGCAGCTTGCAGGGGTTCACAGATACGCAGTATTTT.

The V gene is TRBV7-2, the J gene TRBJ1-2; D is ambiguous. From germline, CDR1 is SGHTA and CDR2 FQGNSA. The CDR3 covers 14 residues. V gave up 2 bases and J gave up 0 bases, with 7 bases separating them. The CDR3 spells CASSLYRANYGYTF. CDR3 nucleotide sequence: TGTGCCAGCAGCTTATACAGAGCTAACTATGGCTACACCTTC.

This chain links TRBV7-2 with TRBJ2-1; 13 nucleotides match TRBD2. Looked up from germline, CDR1 is SGHTA and CDR2 is FQGNSA. J was trimmed by 6 bases and V by 8 bases; bases with no gene match: 1. CDR3 length: 13 residues. CDR3 DNA sequence: TGTGCCAGCCGACTAGCGGGGGGCAATGAGCAGTTCTTC. This translates into CASRLAGGNEQFF. Variable domain in full (rest from reference TRBV7-2 and TRBJ2-1): GAGVSQSPSNKVTEKGKDVELRCDPISGHTALYWYRQSLGQGLEFLIYFQGNSAPDKSGLPSDRFSAERTGGSVSTLTIQRTQQEDSAVYLCASRLAGGNEQFFGPGTRLTVL.